This T cell receptor (beta chain) came from a study of identical twins. Study-wide results and limits: Not following the same donors, the study drew its conclusions from cross-sectional statistical analysis.

Details on this clonotype: What it binds is unknown.

Germline V gene lookup returns CDR1 SNHLY and CDR2 FYNNEI. CDR3 length: 14 amino acids. V was trimmed by 4 bases and J by 2 bases, leaving 9 bases between them. TCRdb reanalysed the 5' RACE reads using MiXCR and keeps one entry per CDR3 protein. The table lists about 730,000 distinct CDR3 sequences, less than 25% of them singletons, with roughly 4.3% in the top ten. These same data were also listed under a study on T cells expressing NK-cell markers.

The sequence was obtained from a woman between 18 and 30 years old in good health. Sequenced material: PBMCs. The chain recombines TRBV2 with TRBJ2-1; D is perhaps TRBD2 (6 bases). In nucleotides, the CDR3 is TGTGCCAGCAGTGGGGACTCGACCTACAATGAGCAGTTCTTC. It is translated as CASSGDSTYNEQFF.